The clone carrying this T cell receptor beta chain was detected many times. Its antigen is unknown. The CDR3 loop spans 13 amino acids. Germline loops: CDR1 SGHDN, CDR2 FVKESK. V dropped 0 bases and J dropped 7 bases, with 9 bases sitting between them. The second PCR ran roughly 6 to 12 cycles with a sample-barcoded 5' primer and J-beta primers. A single record per CDR3 protein comes from TCRdb applying MiXCR to the 5' RACE reads. Of 850,000 to 950,000 distinct CDR3 sequences in the sample, 29% were seen once. These data come from a study of blood T cells in healthy people across ages. Study overall: The capture of about one barcoded beta molecule per two T cells was achieved by template switching. Overall study findings and caveats: Correlation between TCR beta diversity and naive T cell percentage was strong.

The origin of this receptor is a woman of 80 years or more in good health. Sequenced sample: blood. The chain uses TRBV14 and TRBJ2-5; D unresolved. The CDR3 region has the DNA TGTGCCAGCAGCCAAGATAGAGGTGGGACCCAGTACTTC. Translation: CASSQDRGGTQYF. Full variable domain (missing parts from reference TRBV14 and TRBJ2-5): EAGVTQFPSHSVIEKGQTVTLRCDPISGHDNLYWYRRVMGKEIKFLLHFVKESKQDESGMPNNRFLAERTGGTYSTLKVQPAELEDSGVYFCASSQDRGGTQYFGPGTRLLVL.